This TCR beta chain comes out of a study of blood T cell repertoires in COVID-19. Looking at the study overall: The samples span acute and convalescent COVID-19 from the United States, Italy and Spain. The analysed material was cDNA or gDNA that came from T cells, B-cell-depleted T cells, or PBMCs.

The ends were cut back, 1 base at V and 14 bases at J, with 18 bases in the middle. This CDR3 has 14 residues. The V gene's germline CDR1 is GTSNPN and CDR2 SVGIG (reference sequence). Methods used by the authors: It was from reference gene primer amplification that nucleated cell counts were estimated. Here immunoSEQ multiplex PCR was the method, and the copy in TCRdb shows in-frame clones only, minus some. V, J and clone size derive from that table, while D and trimming were established from the DNA sequence. Of tens of thousands of clones in the sample, around 91% are singletons; the top ten hold roughly 2.5%.

Material for sequencing was peripheral blood. The TCR comes from a man aged 65 to 85 with acute or convalescent COVID-19. V and J are TRBV30 and TRBJ1-6; tentatively, D is TRBD1 (5 bases). CDR3 nucleotide sequence: TGTGCCTGGAGTGCCCATACGGGCGGGGGAACCCTCCACTTT. The encoded protein is CAWSAHTGGGTLHF.